This is a list of T cell receptor beta chains from one sample in a study of memory CD4+ T cells and cytomegalovirus serostatus. Using immunoSEQ multiplex PCR, the repertoire was profiled, and TCRdb retains in-frame clones only, with some absent. The table lists more than 45,000 clones, over 75% of them singletons. The sample comprised memory CD4+ T cells from blood. The receptor source for this set is an adult in good health and CMV-seronegative. Each CDR3 is given with its conserved first and last residue. D genes are given only for firm matches.

D gene,J gene,V gene,CDR3 length,CDR3 DNA,CDR3 protein
NA,TRBJ2-5,TRBV5-1,17,TGCGCCAGCAGCTTCAATCCCACTAGTGGGTCCCAAGAGACCCAGTACTTC,CASSFNPTSGSQETQYF
NA,TRBJ2-2,TRBV7-9,15,TGTGCCAGCAGCTTATCCACCTTCGGGACCGGGGAGCTGTTTTTT,CASSLSTFGTGELFF
TRBD1,TRBJ2-1,TRBV5-1,17,TGCGCCAGCAGCTTGGTGGTAGGGACAGGGTTGGACAATGAGCAGTTCTTC,CASSLVVGTGLDNEQFF
NA,TRBJ2-1,TRBV11-3,14,TGTGCCAGCAGCTCCGGTAGCTCCTACAATGAGCAGTTCTTC,CASSSGSSYNEQFF
NA,TRBJ1-1,TRBV11-2,15,TGTGCCAGCAGCCCATACGGCTTCTTGAACACTGAAGCTTTCTTT,CASSPYGFLNTEAFF
NA,TRBJ2-1,TRBV14,12,TGTGCCAGCAGCCATGGGGTCAGTGAGCAGTTCTTC,CASSHGVSEQFF
NA,TRBJ2-7,TRBV5-4,15,TGTGCCAGCAGCTTGGATACAGGGTCCGGGTGGGAGCAGTACTTC,CASSLDTGSGWEQYF
TRBD1,TRBJ2-5,TRBV18,15,TGTGCCAGCTCACCAATTCAGGGGGACAGAGAGACCCAGTACTTC,CASSPIQGDRETQYF
TRBD1,TRBJ2-7,TRBV10-3,14,TGTGCCATCAGTGGTGGGGACAGGGCTTACGAGCAGTACTTC,CAISGGDRAYEQYF
NA,TRBJ1-1,TRBV12-5,14,TGTGCTAGTGGTTTGGGGGGGTTGAACACTGAAGCTTTCTTT,CASGLGGLNTEAFF
TRBD2,TRBJ2-5,TRBV7-2,14,TGTGCCAGCAGCCTCGCGGGGGGGGTAGAGACCCAGTACTTC,CASSLAGGVETQYF